This T cell receptor beta chain was retrieved from a study of blood T cell repertoires in COVID-19. Study-wide context: Nucleic acid was either cDNA or gDNA, and it came from T cells, B-cell-depleted T cells, or PBMCs.

Germline V gene data show CDR1 as ENHRY and CDR2 as SYGVKD. The CDR3 runs to 16 residues. V lost 5 bases, J lost 0 bases, and 6 bases stayed unmatched. The data were produced by immunoSEQ multiplex PCR, yet TCRdb's version contains in-frame clones alone and is incomplete. This table holds under 20,000 clones, about 88% found once. This chain joins TRBV10-3 and TRBJ2-5; 10 nucleotides match TRBD1. Sequencing input: peripheral blood. The receptor comes from a man in his sixties with acute or convalescent COVID-19. The CDR3 region is CAISYPGQGNQETQYF. CDR3 sequence (DNA): TGTGCCATCAGTTATCCGGGACAGGGGAACCAAGAGACCCAGTACTTC.